Following are 5 T cell receptor beta chains from one sample sequenced in a study of identical twins (dated by TCRdb to about 2016). Receptors were amplified or captured by 5' RACE. TCRdb shows the sequencer as Illumina HiSeq 2000. The public reads were quality trimmed at Q25 with fastp and then assembled into clones with MiXCR by TCRdb, keeping productive beta chains. Under each unique CDR3 protein, matching rows form one entry showing the most common genes and DNA. For this sample the table gives roughly 470,000 distinct CDR3 sequences, of which 13% to 15% were detected only once. Jointly, the top ten make up approximately 1% of the sample. The same sample was also studied in work on yellow fever vaccine responses in identical twins.

Sequencing used CD4+ T cells sorted from blood. The origin of the receptors is a woman aged 18-29 years in good health.

The J gene is TRBJ2-4, the V gene TRBV10-1; 7 bases align to TRBD1. V gave up 4 bases and J gave up 3 bases; unmatched junction bases: 3. Germline V lookup: CDR1 WNHNN, CDR2 SYGVQD (reference sequence). The CDR3 runs 14 residues. CDR3 nucleotides: TGCGCCAGCAGTGGACAGGGTAGCAAAAACATTCAGTACTTC. This translates into CASSGQGSKNIQYF.

V usage is TRBV2 and J usage is TRBJ1-1; maybe TRBD1 (5 bases). In germline, CDR1 is SNHLY, CDR2 FYNNEI. The ends were cut back, 4 bases at V and 5 bases at J, with 14 bases in the middle. This CDR3 is built from 14 residues. CDR3 sequence reads: CASSVQGGKTEAFF. CDR3 sequence (DNA): TGTGCCAGCAGTGTGCAGGGCGGGAAAACTGAAGCTTTCTTT.

This clonotype was detected a few times. This chain uses TRBV15 with TRBJ2-3, with D possibly being TRBD1 (6 bases). Trimming took off 5 bases at V and 3 bases at J, with 21 bases between the two ends. This CDR3 has 17 residues. Germline assignment: CDR1 LNHNV and CDR2 YYDKDF (reference sequence). The CDR3 region has the DNA TGTGCCACCAGCCGGTCGATCAGGGGCGGGTGGACAGATACGCAGTATTTT. Its protein is CATSRSIRGGWTDTQYF.

This clonotype has just a few counts. J is TRBJ2-1 and V is TRBV29-1; TRBD2 might be the D (5 bases). Trimming took 7 bases from V and 7 from J, leaving 20 bases between them. The CDR3 covers 14 residues. Looked up from germline, CDR1 is SQVTM and CDR2 is ANQGSEA. DNA for the CDR3: TGCAGCGCCCTCACTAGTGGTGGTTCGAATGAGCAGTTCTTC. Its protein product is CSALTSGGSNEQFF.

The chain joins TRBV5-1 to TRBJ2-1, with D possibly being TRBD2 (9 bases). The length of the CDR3 is 16 residues. Trimming took off 8 bases at V and 6 bases at J, with 24 bases between the two ends. Germline assignment: CDR1 SGHRS and CDR2 YFSETQ. CDR3 nucleotide sequence: TGCGCCAGTGGGACTAGCCCTATTGGACAGGGCAATGAGCAGTTCTTC. It encodes CASGTSPIGQGNEQFF.